Sequencing of this TCR beta chain was carried out in a study of CD8 T cells in ankylosing spondylitis. The germline CDR1 and CDR2 sequences are SGHRS and YFSETQ. V lost 4 bases and J lost 0; bases outside the gene matches: 8. The CDR3 totals 16 residues. Quantitative 5'-RACE with molecular barcodes was used to make the TCR beta libraries. TCRdb reprocessed the 5' RACE reads via MiXCR and lists one record per CDR3 protein. The data hold about 130,000 distinct CDR3 sequences, with roughly 7.3% observed a single time. Many counts were recorded for this clonotype. V is TRBV5-1 and J is TRBJ2-7; TRBD1 agrees at 9 bases. Specimen: blood, either unsorted or a sorted T cell fraction (not recorded which). The sequence came from a male donor with ankylosing spondylitis or in good health (not recorded which). CDR3 coding DNA: TGCGCCAGCAGCACCCTGACAGGGGGTCCCTCCTACGAGCAGTACTTC. It encodes CASSTLTGGPSYEQYF.